The T cell receptor (beta chain) described here comes from a study of graft-versus-host responses after intestinal transplantation. The CDR3 length is 15 residues. Trimming stripped 8 bases from V and 0 bases from J, with 14 bases between. Germline assignment: CDR1 MNHEY and CDR2 SMNVEV (reference sequence). The repertoire was sequenced with immunoSEQ multiplex PCR; TCRdb's copy has only in-frame clones and lacks some. The profile shows approximately 77,000 clones, roughly 90% of them singletons. The source material was PBMCs, sampled 98 days after intestinal transplantation. The receptor comes from a human patient who received an intestinal transplant, so some T cells may come from the graft donor. V gene TRBV27 combines with J gene TRBJ2-1, with D maybe TRBD2 (6 bases). CDR3 amino acids: CASCLAGSSYNEQFF. The CDR3 DNA is TGTGCCAGCTGCCTCGCGGGGAGCTCCTACAATGAGCAGTTCTTC.